This is a list of T cell receptor beta chains from one sample in a study of graft-versus-host responses after intestinal transplantation. What these receptors recognize is not known. TCRdb's table, derived via immunoSEQ multiplex PCR, lists solely in-frame clones and lacks some. The data hold 130,000 or so clones, with more than 80% observed a single time. Sequencing was performed on unstimulated CD4+ T cells sorted from spleen or lymph node cells, taken before intestinal transplant. The receptor set was obtained from a human donor who received an intestinal transplant. Both conserved end residues are part of each CDR3. A D gene is named only where the DNA matches it firmly. The size entry is marked missing in some rows and otherwise reads once, few, many or a size class.

CDR3nt,CDR3aa,d_gene,len,v_gene,j_gene,abundance
TGTGCCAGCAGCGCATGGGACACCACCTACGAGCAGTACTTC,CASSAWDTTYEQYF,.,14,TRBV5-4,TRBJ2-7,once
TGTGCCAGCTCACCGGAGACAGGGGTCAATCAGCCCCAGCATTTT,CASSPETGVNQPQHF,TRBD1,15,TRBV18,TRBJ1-5,once
TGTGCCAGCAGCTTAGTTCCGCGGGGGAGCTCCTACAATGAGCAGTTCTTC,CASSLVPRGSSYNEQFF,TRBD2,17,TRBV7-2,TRBJ2-1,.
TGTGCCAGCAGTGAACAGGGCTCCTATAATTCACCCCTCCACTTT,CASSEQGSYNSPLHF,.,15,TRBV25-1,TRBJ1-6,.
TGTGCCAGCAGCTTAATGCGGGGGGTGTCCTACAATGAGCAGTTCTTC,CASSLMRGVSYNEQFF,TRBD2,16,TRBV11-2,TRBJ2-1,.
TGTGCCAGTAGTATTAAGGGCAGGGGTTGGGCTAACTATGGCTACACCTTC,CASSIKGRGWANYGYTF,.,17,TRBV19,TRBJ1-2,.
TGCGCCAGCAGCCCTTCCACCGCGACAGGACGCACAGATACGCAGTATTTT,CASSPSTATGRTDTQYF,.,17,TRBV4-1,TRBJ2-3,.
TGTGCCAGCAGTTTACTTAGCGATACGCAGTATTTT,CASSLLSDTQYF,.,12,TRBV7-9,TRBJ2-3,.
TGTGCCAGCAGGAAGAAACTTCCGGGACTGGCGGGGGGCTACCAAGAGACCCAGTACTTC,CASRKKLPGLAGGYQETQYF,TRBD2,20,TRBV27,TRBJ2-5,.
TGCGCCAGCAGCTTAGAAGACACTGAAGCTTTCTTT,CASSLEDTEAFF,.,12,TRBV5-1,TRBJ1-1,.
TGTGCCAGCAGCTGGGGGGGCAGACCCCACATGGAATCAGAGACCCAGTACTTC,CASSWGGRPHMESETQYF,.,18,TRBV5-6,TRBJ2-5,.
TGTGCCAGCAGTCCCCCCCCGAGCGGGGGGCCGACAGATACGCAGTATTTT,CASSPPPSGGPTDTQYF,TRBD2,17,TRBV2,TRBJ2-3,.
TGTGCCAGCAGTTTGGACAGGGCTGGGTCACCCCTCCACTTT,CASSLDRAGSPLHF,TRBD1,14,TRBV6-5,TRBJ1-6,.
TGTGCCAGCAGGGTCCGGGGGACTCTCACCGGGGAGCTGTTTTTT,CASRVRGTLTGELFF,.,15,TRBV2,TRBJ2-2,.
TGTGCCAGCAGTGGACAGGGAAAGGGATACTACGAGCAGTACTTC,CASSGQGKGYYEQYF,TRBD1,15,TRBV2,TRBJ2-7,.
TGTGCCAGCAGCGTCGGGACAGCCTCCTACGAGCAGTACTTC,CASSVGTASYEQYF,TRBD1,14,TRBV11-3,TRBJ2-7,.
TGTGCCAGCAGACACAGGGGGTACGATGAAAAACTGTTTTTT,CASRHRGYDEKLFF,TRBD1,14,TRBV6-5,TRBJ1-4,.
TGCGCCAGCAGCTTGTCCCGGGGGGACGAAGCTTTCTTT,CASSLSRGDEAFF,.,13,TRBV5-1,TRBJ1-1,.
TGTGCCAGCACCTCAACTAGTTCCCGCAGGAAAGAGCAGTTCTTC,CASTSTSSRRKEQFF,.,15,TRBV6-5,TRBJ2-1,.
TGTGCCAGTAGTATAGATCACCGGGGACCTAACTATGGCTACACCTTC,CASSIDHRGPNYGYTF,.,16,TRBV19,TRBJ1-2,few
TGTGCCAGCAGCCCTCTCTACAGGGATATTGGTGAAGCTTTCTTT,CASSPLYRDIGEAFF,.,15,TRBV5-5,TRBJ1-1,.
TGTGCCAGCAGCAGGGGACAAAGGTACCAAGAGACCCAGTACTTC,CASSRGQRYQETQYF,.,15,TRBV2,TRBJ2-5,once
TGTGCCAGCAGCTTCTCGGGACTACAGAACACCGGGGAGCTGTTTTTT,CASSFSGLQNTGELFF,TRBD2,16,TRBV11-3,TRBJ2-2,.
TGCAGTGCTTCAGGAGGTACTGAAGCTTTCTTT,CSASGGTEAFF,.,11,TRBV20-1,TRBJ1-1,.
TGTGCCAGCTCACCACTTGGACAGGGGCAGGGAACTGAAGCTTTCTTT,CASSPLGQGQGTEAFF,TRBD1,16,TRBV18,TRBJ1-1,.
TGTGCCAGCAGCTTAGTGGGGGCGCAGCACATTCAGTACTTC,CASSLVGAQHIQYF,.,14,TRBV11-1,TRBJ2-4,.
TGTGCCAGCAGGAGAACTGTTGCAACTAATGAAAAACTGTTTTTT,CASRRTVATNEKLFF,.,15,TRBV6-5,TRBJ1-4,.
TGCGCCAGCAGCTTGTGGGACACCAACACTGAAGCTTTCTTT,CASSLWDTNTEAFF,.,14,TRBV5-1,TRBJ1-1,.
TGCGCCAGCAGCCAAGATACCCCCCATAGACGGTTGAACACTGAAGCTTTCTTT,CASSQDTPHRRLNTEAFF,.,18,TRBV4-1,TRBJ1-1,.
TGCAGCGTCGCCATACAAGGGGACACTGAAGCTTTCTTT,CSVAIQGDTEAFF,.,13,TRBV29-1,TRBJ1-1,.
TGTGCCAGCAAGCGGGGGGGTGTGCACACCGGGGAGCTGTTTTTT,CASKRGGVHTGELFF,TRBD2,15,TRBV7-2,TRBJ2-2,.
TGTGCCAGCAGTGAATCTCAAGGGGCCCAGTACTTC,CASSESQGAQYF,.,12,TRBV2,TRBJ2-5,.
TGCGCCAGCAGGAGTGCCGGGACAGGGCACTATGGCTACACCTTC,CASRSAGTGHYGYTF,TRBD1,15,TRBV5-1,TRBJ1-2,.
TGTGCCAGCAAAAGGGGGTACCAAGAGACCCAGTACTTC,CASKRGYQETQYF,.,13,TRBV6-5,TRBJ2-5,.
TGCAGTGCTAGAGTTGCTGATACGCAGTATTTT,CSARVADTQYF,.,11,TRBV20-1,TRBJ2-3,.
TGTGCCAGCAGTTGGGGGCGGTTGTTTTCCTACAATGAGCAGTTCTTC,CASSWGRLFSYNEQFF,.,16,TRBV6-5,TRBJ2-1,.
TGTGCCAGTAGTACGGTTGGGACAGTCTACACCTTC,CASSTVGTVYTF,TRBD1,12,TRBV19,TRBJ1-2,.
TGTGCCAGCAGCTTGTATAGGAACACTGAAGCTTTCTTT,CASSLYRNTEAFF,.,13,TRBV5-6,TRBJ1-1,.
TGTGCCAGCGCAAAACAGGGGGCTGGTGAAGCTTTCTTT,CASAKQGAGEAFF,TRBD1,13,TRBV2,TRBJ1-1,.
TGTGCCAGCAGTTTGGGGCAGCCAAGAAACTATGGCTACACCTTC,CASSLGQPRNYGYTF,.,15,TRBV28,TRBJ1-2,.
TGTGCCAGCAGCCCTACGGAATATGGAGCTTTCTTT,CASSPTEYGAFF,.,12,TRBV11-2,TRBJ1-1,.
TGTGCCAGCAGTACCGGACGGGAGAACACTGAAGCTTTCTTT,CASSTGRENTEAFF,.,14,TRBV9,TRBJ1-1,.
TGCGCCAGCAGTGGGGGTGGAGGGCAGCCCCAGCATTTT,CASSGGGGQPQHF,.,13,TRBV5-1,TRBJ1-5,once
TGTGCCAGCAGCTTAGAGGGGACGGATGGCTACACCTTC,CASSLEGTDGYTF,.,13,TRBV7-9,TRBJ1-2,.
TGCGCCAGCAGGGGATTATCCAATGAGCAGTTCTTC,CASRGLSNEQFF,.,12,TRBV5-1,TRBJ2-1,.
TGCGCCAGCAGCTGGGGGTCCGATACGCAGTATTTT,CASSWGSDTQYF,.,12,TRBV5-1,TRBJ2-3,.
TGTGCCAGCAACCTTAATAGCAATCAGCCCCAGCATTTT,CASNLNSNQPQHF,.,13,TRBV6-5,TRBJ1-5,.
TGTGCCAGCAGTGCAGGGTTGGATGGCTACACCTTC,CASSAGLDGYTF,.,12,TRBV2,TRBJ1-2,.